A selection of T cell receptor beta chains follows, all from one sample in a study of blood T cell repertoires in COVID-19. Data came from immunoSEQ multiplex PCR; TCRdb stores just in-frame clones and leaves some out. The repertoire holds 200,000 to 250,000 clones, with around 91% as singletons. Sequences were obtained from PBMCs or T cells enriched from blood (not recorded which). The receptors originated from a man aged 25-45 years who had been exposed to COVID-19. Both conserved end residues are part of each CDR3. The D gene is left open where the match is weak. Clone size, where shown, is once, few, many, or a class for clones that have expanded.

D gene: .
J gene: TRBJ1-2
clone size: few
V gene: TRBV30
CDR3 DNA: TGTGCCTGGAGTGGGCTTTATGGCTACACCTTC
CDR3 protein: CAWSGLYGYTF

D gene: .
J gene: TRBJ1-2
clone size: .
V gene: TRBV7-9
CDR3 DNA: TGTGCCAGCAGCATGGACAGAATCTATGGCTACACCTTC
CDR3 protein: CASSMDRIYGYTF

D gene: TRBD2
J gene: TRBJ2-1
clone size: .
V gene: TRBV5-5
CDR3 DNA: TGTGCCAGCAGCCGCCGCCTAGCGGGGGGCGAAATCAATGAGCAGTTCTTC
CDR3 protein: CASSRRLAGGEINEQFF

D gene: .
J gene: TRBJ1-1
clone size: .
V gene: TRBV19
CDR3 DNA: TGTGCCAGTAGTTTCCAGGGGAGTGTCACTGAAGCTTTCTTT
CDR3 protein: CASSFQGSVTEAFF

D gene: TRBD2
J gene: TRBJ2-5
clone size: .
V gene: TRBV3-1/TRBV3-2
CDR3 DNA: TGTGCCAGCAGCCGACGACTAGCGGGGGGTGTGGAGACCCAGTACTTC
CDR3 protein: CASSRRLAGGVETQYF

D gene: .
J gene: TRBJ2-7
clone size: .
V gene: TRBV18
CDR3 DNA: TGTGCCAGCTCACTCGACAGTTACGAGCAGTACTTC
CDR3 protein: CASSLDSYEQYF

D gene: TRBD1
J gene: TRBJ2-1
clone size: .
V gene: TRBV18
CDR3 DNA: TGTGCCAGCTCACCAGGGGACAGGGCCTACAATGAGCAGTTCTTC
CDR3 protein: CASSPGDRAYNEQFF

D gene: .
J gene: TRBJ1-6
clone size: few
V gene: TRBV2
CDR3 DNA: TGTGCCAGCATTGAGTCAGTACATTCACCCCTCCACTTT
CDR3 protein: CASIESVHSPLHF

D gene: TRBD1
J gene: TRBJ1-5
clone size: .
V gene: TRBV11-2
CDR3 DNA: TGTGCCAGCAGCTTAGCAGGTCAGGGGGAAGTGTGGAATCAGCCCCAGCATTTT
CDR3 protein: CASSLAGQGEVWNQPQHF

D gene: TRBD1
J gene: TRBJ2-7
clone size: .
V gene: TRBV29-1
CDR3 DNA: TGCAGCGGAGGACAGGGGGCGAACTACGAGCAGTACTTC
CDR3 protein: CSGGQGANYEQYF

D gene: .
J gene: TRBJ2-2
clone size: .
V gene: TRBV12-3/TRBV12-4
CDR3 DNA: TGTGCCAGCAGTTTATTGGGGGGCGGGGAGCTGTTTTTT
CDR3 protein: CASSLLGGGELFF

D gene: TRBD1
J gene: TRBJ1-4
clone size: .
V gene: TRBV15
CDR3 DNA: TGTGCCACCAGCAGAGAGGGGGGACAGGGGCGGGAAGAAAAACTGTTTTTT
CDR3 protein: CATSREGGQGREEKLFF

D gene: TRBD2
J gene: TRBJ2-4
clone size: .
V gene: TRBV5-1
CDR3 DNA: TGCGCCAGCGCCATTCAAACCACGGGGGAGGGCATTCAGTACTTC
CDR3 protein: CASAIQTTGEGIQYF

D gene: .
J gene: TRBJ2-7
clone size: .
V gene: TRBV20-1
CDR3 DNA: TGCAGTGCCAGAACCTCGGGACACATGTACTTC
CDR3 protein: CSARTSGHMYF

D gene: .
J gene: TRBJ1-4
clone size: .
V gene: TRBV5-4
CDR3 DNA: TGTGCCAGCAGCTTGGCCGGGGATCTGCAACTGTTTTTT
CDR3 protein: CASSLAGDLQLFF

D gene: TRBD1
J gene: TRBJ2-5
clone size: .
V gene: TRBV5-1
CDR3 DNA: TGCGCCAGCAGCCATAACCCTATGGCTACAGGGGGAGAGACCCAGTACTTC
CDR3 protein: CASSHNPMATGGETQYF

D gene: TRBD1
J gene: TRBJ2-1
clone size: .
V gene: TRBV27
CDR3 DNA: TGTGCCAGCAGTAGACAGGGCGCTGTTTACAATGAGCAGTTCTTC
CDR3 protein: CASSRQGAVYNEQFF

D gene: .
J gene: TRBJ2-7
clone size: .
V gene: TRBV7-2
CDR3 DNA: TGTGCCAGCAGCTCCACCCCTACCTCCTACGAGCAGTACTTC
CDR3 protein: CASSSTPTSYEQYF

D gene: TRBD2
J gene: TRBJ2-5
clone size: once
V gene: TRBV11-3
CDR3 DNA: TGTGCCAGCAGCTTAGATATTTCGGCGGGGGGGCGAGAGACCCAGTACTTC
CDR3 protein: CASSLDISAGGRETQYF

D gene: .
J gene: TRBJ1-1
clone size: .
V gene: TRBV5-4
CDR3 DNA: TGTGCCAGCAGCTTCGGTCGCGGTACTGAAGCTTTCTTT
CDR3 protein: CASSFGRGTEAFF

D gene: .
J gene: TRBJ2-2
clone size: .
V gene: TRBV13
CDR3 DNA: TGTGCCAGCAGCGATATCGAGAGGGCCGGGGAGCTGTTTTTT
CDR3 protein: CASSDIERAGELFF

D gene: TRBD1
J gene: TRBJ2-4
clone size: .
V gene: TRBV13
CDR3 DNA: TGTGCCAGCAGCTCTAGGGGGCGCGGGGCCAAAAACATTCAGTACTTC
CDR3 protein: CASSSRGRGAKNIQYF

D gene: .
J gene: TRBJ2-5
clone size: .
V gene: TRBV5-1
CDR3 DNA: TGCGCCAGCAGCCGACAGGATCCCCGAGGGGAGACCCAGTACTTC
CDR3 protein: CASSRQDPRGETQYF